This T cell receptor beta chain is drawn from a study of control samples from healthy donors and cancer patients. Sequenced by immunoSEQ multiplex PCR; TCRdb stores in-frame clones only, minus some. This table holds some 120,000 clones, roughly nine tenths found once. Germline trimming cut 5 bases from V and 4 bases from J; bases unmatched to any gene: 15. CDR1 and CDR2 (germline): SGHNT, YENEEA. This CDR3 region has 17 residues. This clone was seen only a few times. The clonotype was recovered from a woman aged 45-60 years with colorectal cancer. The chain uses TRBV11-3 and TRBJ2-5; 8 nucleotides align to TRBD2. Input material: PBMCs. For the CDR3, the DNA is TGTGCCAGCAGCCCCGGGGGAAGCGGGAGCTTCGGAGAGACCCAGTACTTC. Its translation: CASSPGGSGSFGETQYF.